This T cell receptor beta chain was obtained from a study of blood T cell repertoires in COVID-19. Study-level background: Sites in the United States, Italy and Spain provided acute and convalescent COVID-19 samples. PBMCs, B-cell-depleted T cells, or T cells were the source of the cDNA or gDNA that made up the material.

In the original workflow: It was from reference gene primer amplification that nucleated cell counts were estimated. The data were produced by immunoSEQ multiplex PCR, yet TCRdb's version contains in-frame clones alone and is incomplete. D and trimming come from the DNA, and the V and J calls and clone size come from that table. Of roughly 42,000 clones listed, approximately 79% are singletons. This clonotype was sampled from a woman older than 75 with acute or convalescent COVID-19. Sequenced input: peripheral blood.

CDR3 residues: CASSRQGHYGYTF. The CDR3 nucleotides read TGTGCCAGTAGTAGACAGGGCCACTATGGCTACACCTTC. The chain recombines TRBV19 with TRBJ1-2; 7 bases agree with TRBD1. The CDR3 is made up of 13 amino acids. V lost 4 bases to trimming and J lost 3 bases; unmatched junction nucleotides: 2. The V gene's germline CDR1 is LNHDA and CDR2 SQIVND (reference sequence).